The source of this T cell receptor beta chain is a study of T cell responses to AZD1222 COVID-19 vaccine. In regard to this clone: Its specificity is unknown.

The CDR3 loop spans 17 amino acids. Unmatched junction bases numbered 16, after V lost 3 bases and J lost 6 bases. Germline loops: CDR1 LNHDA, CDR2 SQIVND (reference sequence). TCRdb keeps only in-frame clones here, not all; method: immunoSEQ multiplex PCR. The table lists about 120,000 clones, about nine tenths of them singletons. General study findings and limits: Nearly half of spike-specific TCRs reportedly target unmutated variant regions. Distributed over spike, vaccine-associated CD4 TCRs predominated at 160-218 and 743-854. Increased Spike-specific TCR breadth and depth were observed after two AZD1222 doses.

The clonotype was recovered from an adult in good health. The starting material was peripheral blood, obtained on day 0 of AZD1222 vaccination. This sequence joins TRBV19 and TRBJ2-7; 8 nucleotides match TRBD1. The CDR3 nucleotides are TGTGCCAGTAGTATTGGAGCGGACAGGGAAGTTAAATTCGAGCAGTACTTC. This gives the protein CASSIGADREVKFEQYF.